The rows below give T cell receptor beta chains drawn from one sample of a study of OX40 agonist ivuxolimab in advanced cancers. The data were produced by immunoSEQ multiplex PCR, yet TCRdb's version contains in-frame clones alone and is incomplete. The repertoire holds approximately 92,000 clones, with about 96% as singletons. Sequences were derived from CD4+ or CD8+ T cells sorted from blood, sampled in a trial of the OX40 agonist ivuxolimab. The source of these receptors is an adult with an advanced solid tumor such as melanoma, head and neck, liver or kidney cancer. Each CDR3 is given with its conserved first and last residue. The D gene is left open where the match is weak. Not every row has a clone size; where given, it reads once, few, many or a size class.

TRBV4-3	TRBD1	-	TRBJ1-4	TGCGCCAGCAGCCCCCGGGGGACAGCCTTAACTAATGAAAAACTGTTTTTT	CASSPRGTALTNEKLFF
TRBV20-1	-	-	TRBJ2-5	TGCAGTGCTAGAGATACAGAGACCCAGTACTTC	CSARDTETQYF
TRBV5-1	TRBD2	once	TRBJ2-5	TGCGCCAGCAGCTTAGGGCGGGTGGTGGCGGGAGTCTTCGAGACCCAGTACTTC	CASSLGRVVAGVFETQYF
TRBV5-1	TRBD2	-	TRBJ2-1	TGCGCCAGCAGCTTGTTACTAGCGGGGGGGCCGGGCGCCTACAATGAGCAGTTCTTC	CASSLLLAGGPGAYNEQFF
TRBV5-4	TRBD2	once	TRBJ2-1	TGTGCCAGCAGCCTGGAACCGGGACTAGCTTACAATGAGCAGTTCTTC	CASSLEPGLAYNEQFF
TRBV13	-	-	TRBJ2-7	TGTGCCAGCAGCTTAGGACTAGCAGACTACGAGCAGTACTTC	CASSLGLADYEQYF
TRBV6-5	-	-	TRBJ2-1	TGTGCCAGCAGTTTCTACAATGAGCAGTTCTTC	CASSFYNEQFF
TRBV28	-	-	TRBJ2-5	TGTGCCAGCAGTTTATCGGTAGACGATAGAGAGACCCAGTACTTC	CASSLSVDDRETQYF
TRBV7-3	-	-	TRBJ2-1	TGTGCCAGCAGCTTATCGGGTGAGAGTGTCTCCTACAATGAGCAGTTCTTC	CASSLSGESVSYNEQFF
TRBV7-9	TRBD2	-	TRBJ2-5	TGTGCCAGCATCCTCCTTCCCAGCGGGGCTCAGGAGACCCAGTACTTC	CASILLPSGAQETQYF
TRBV5-6	-	-	TRBJ2-7	TGTGCCAGCAGCTTAGGTGTTGACGAGCAGTACTTC	CASSLGVDEQYF
TRBV7-9	TRBD1	-	TRBJ1-2	TGTGCCAGCAGCTTAGCCCAGGGGGCGACCTATGGCTACACCTTC	CASSLAQGATYGYTF
TRBV15	-	-	TRBJ1-1	TGTGCCACCAGCAGAGATACAGGGAGGACTGAAGCTTTCTTT	CATSRDTGRTEAFF
TRBV6-5	-	-	TRBJ2-1	TGTGCCAGCAGTTACTCATATGAGCAGTTCTTC	CASSYSYEQFF
TRBV19	-	-	TRBJ2-2	TGTGCCAGTAGCCCCCTAGGCACCGGGGAGCTGTTTTTT	CASSPLGTGELFF
TRBV11-2	-	-	TRBJ2-7	TGTGCCAGCAGCTTAGGACACGAGCAGTACTTC	CASSLGHEQYF
TRBV11-2	TRBD1	-	TRBJ1-5	TGTGCCAGCAGCTTAGAGGGACAGTTAGATCAGCCCCAGCATTTT	CASSLEGQLDQPQHF
TRBV28	-	-	TRBJ1-4	TGTGCCAGCAGTTCCTACAGCGGGGGGGATGAAAAACTGTTTTTT	CASSSYSGGDEKLFF
TRBV7-3	-	-	TRBJ1-1	TGTGCCAGCAGCTTAACTGAGGGCGCCGGATCGACTGCTTTCTTT	CASSLTEGAGSTAFF
TRBV7-6	-	-	TRBJ1-1	TGTGCCAGCAGCCCAGGGGAGGGGACTGAAGCTTTCTTT	CASSPGEGTEAFF
TRBV7-9	-	-	TRBJ2-5	TGCGCCAGCAGCCAAGATTGGGAAGGCCTGGAGACCCAGTACTTC	CASSQDWEGLETQYF
TRBV7-2	TRBD1	-	TRBJ2-7	TGTGCCAGCAGCCCGAACGGACAGGGGGCCTACGAGCAGTACTTC	CASSPNGQGAYEQYF
TRBV5-6	-	-	TRBJ1-2	TGTGCCAGCAGCTTGGAGTTCTATGGCTACACCTTC	CASSLEFYGYTF
TRBV28	TRBD2	-	TRBJ2-1	TGTGCCAGCAGTATGCCTAAATCGAATGCCGTGTCCGGGACTAGCGGGAGGGCCCGCAATGAGCAGTTCTTC	CASSMPKSNAVSGTSGRARNEQFF
TRBV10-3	-	-	TRBJ2-3	TGTGCCATCAGTGAGGACTCCGCTGCAGATACGCAGTATTTT	CAISEDSAADTQYF
TRBV4-1	TRBD1	-	TRBJ1-5	TGCGCCAGCAGCCCAAACAGGGGATATCAGCCCCAGCATTTT	CASSPNRGYQPQHF
TRBV2	-	-	TRBJ2-7	TGTGCCAGCAGTGAAGCAGGGGTTTCCTCCTACGAGCAGTACTTC	CASSEAGVSSYEQYF
TRBV27	TRBD1	-	TRBJ2-7	TGTGCCAGCAGCCTGCTGGGACAGGGCAACGAGCAGTACTTC	CASSLLGQGNEQYF
TRBV19	-	-	TRBJ2-7	TGTGCCAGTAGTTGGGGAGTGGCCTACGAGCAGTACTTC	CASSWGVAYEQYF
TRBV4-1	TRBD2	-	TRBJ2-4	TGCGCCAGCAGCCAAGATCAAGGGCGGGGGGAGGTCAAAAACATTCAGTACTTC	CASSQDQGRGEVKNIQYF
TRBV19	-	-	TRBJ1-2	TGTGCCAGTAGTATAGGTTGGACAGAACTTAACTATGGCTACACCTTC	CASSIGWTELNYGYTF
TRBV28	-	-	TRBJ1-5	TGTGCCAGCACTCCGGCGGGGGGCGGTCAGCCCCAGCATTTT	CASTPAGGGQPQHF
TRBV11-2	-	-	TRBJ1-1	TGTGCCAGCAGCTTAGAGATGGGAGTGAACACTGAAGCTTTCTTT	CASSLEMGVNTEAFF
TRBV11-3	-	once	TRBJ2-7	TGTGCCAGCAGCTTAGTCGGGTCCTACGAGCAGTACTTC	CASSLVGSYEQYF
TRBV7-2	-	-	TRBJ2-5	TGTGCCAGCAGCGAAGAGGCTAGGGGGCAAGAGACCCAGTACTTC	CASSEEARGQETQYF
TRBV5-6	TRBD2	-	TRBJ2-2	TGTGCCAGCAGCTTGGAGGGACTAGCGGGGAAGAACACCGGGGAGCTGTTTTTT	CASSLEGLAGKNTGELFF
TRBV29-1	TRBD2	-	TRBJ2-1	TGCAGCGTAGGGCGGGAGCTGAACAATGAGCAGTTCTTC	CSVGRELNNEQFF
TRBV6-1	TRBD1	-	TRBJ1-5	TGTGCCAGCAGCACAGGGGGCAATCAGCCCCAGCATTTT	CASSTGGNQPQHF
TRBV7-9	TRBD2	-	TRBJ2-2	TGTGCCAGCAGCCAAAATAGCGGGGGGAACACCGGGGAGCTGTTTTTT	CASSQNSGGNTGELFF
TRBV7-8	TRBD1	-	TRBJ2-7	TGTGCCAGTCAGGACAGGGGTAACGAGCAGTACTTC	CASQDRGNEQYF
TRBV7-9	-	-	TRBJ2-1	TGTGCCAGCAGTCCAGGGGACAATGAGCAGTTCTTC	CASSPGDNEQFF
TRBV1	-	-	TRBJ2-1	TGCACCAGCAGCCAAGACGACCCACCCGGGGCTGACAATGAGCAGTTCTTC	CTSSQDDPPGADNEQFF
TRBV4-1	TRBD2	-	TRBJ2-1	TGCGCCAGCAGCCAAGAAGGGCAGGGAGGGGAGCAGTTCTTC	CASSQEGQGGEQFF
TRBV19	-	once	TRBJ2-7	TGTGCCAGTAGTTGGACGGAGAGCTCCTACGAGCAGTACTTC	CASSWTESSYEQYF
TRBV2	TRBD2	-	TRBJ2-2	TGTGCCAGCATAACTAGCGGCTACACCGGGGAGCTGTTTTTT	CASITSGYTGELFF
TRBV28	TRBD1	-	TRBJ2-1	TGTGCCAGCAGTTTGGCCGACAGGGGCAATGAGCAGTTCTTC	CASSLADRGNEQFF
TRBV27	-	-	TRBJ2-5	TGTGCCAGCAGTTTATCCAGGTTTTGGGAGACCCAGTACTTC	CASSLSRFWETQYF